The sequence of this T cell receptor (beta chain) was determined in a study of T cell responses to AZD1222 COVID-19 vaccine. Second-dose groups at about 4 or about 12 weeks were pooled. Turning to this clone: Its antigen is unidentified.

Some clones are missing from TCRdb's copy, which holds only in-frame ones; the method was immunoSEQ multiplex PCR. Among tens of thousands of clones listed, roughly 90% were seen once. Study results and caveats: Spike-specific TCR breadth and depth were elevated following two AZD1222 doses.

Germline V gene lookup returns CDR1 SEHNR and CDR2 FQNEAQ (reference sequence). The V end was cut by 0 bases, the J end by 5 bases, with 4 bases between. The CDR3 runs to 12 residues. The gene calls are TRBV7-9 and TRBJ2-5, with no clear D. This sequence was found in an adult who received the AZD1222 COVID-19 vaccine. Sample: peripheral blood, taken 28 days after the second AZD1222 dose. The CDR3 sequence is CASSLAGETQYF. Written as DNA, the CDR3 is TGTGCCAGCAGCTTAGCTGGGGAGACCCAGTACTTC.